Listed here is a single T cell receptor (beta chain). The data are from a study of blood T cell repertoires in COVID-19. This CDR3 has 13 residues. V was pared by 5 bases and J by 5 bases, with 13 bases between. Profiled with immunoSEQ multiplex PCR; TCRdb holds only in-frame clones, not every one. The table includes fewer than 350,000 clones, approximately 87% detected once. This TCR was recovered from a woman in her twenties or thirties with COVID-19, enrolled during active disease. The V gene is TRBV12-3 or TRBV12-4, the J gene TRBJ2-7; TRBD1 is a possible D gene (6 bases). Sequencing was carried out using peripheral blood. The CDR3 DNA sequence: TGTGCCAGCAGTCCCGGACAGCCCCACGAGCAGTACTTC. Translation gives CASSPGQPHEQYF.